Presented here are 14 T cell receptor beta chains from one specimen sequenced in a study of blood T cell repertoires in COVID-19. Using immunoSEQ multiplex PCR, the repertoire was profiled, and TCRdb retains in-frame clones only, with some absent. Of roughly 240,000 clones listed, around 88% are singletons. The sequenced sample consisted of PBMCs or T cells enriched from blood (not recorded which). These receptors came from a woman between 40 and 50 years old with acute COVID-19.

The genes are TRBV6-4 and TRBJ2-1; 12 nucleotides agree with TRBD2. Germline V CDR1 and CDR2: MRHNA, SNTAGT. V was pared by 5 bases and J by 11 bases, with 4 bases of the junction left unmatched. The CDR3 consists of 13 residues. CDR3 nucleotides: TGTGCCAGCAGTATACTAGCGGGGGGACAGCAGTTCTTC. Translated, it gives CASSILAGGQQFF.

CDR3 protein: CASSLGTVDNSPLHF. DNA for the CDR3: TGTGCCAGCAGCTTAGGGACTGTGGATAATTCACCCCTCCACTTT. The rearrangement joins TRBV2 to TRBJ1-6, with D maybe TRBD1 (5 bases). Germline V gene sequence: CDR1 SNHLY, CDR2 FYNNEI. The CDR3 consists of 15 residues. V lost 6 bases, J lost 5 bases, and 14 bases lay in between.

The V call is TRBV11-2, the J call TRBJ2-3, with 11 bases fitting TRBD2. The CDR3 has 15 amino acids. CDR1 is SGHAT, CDR2 FQNNGV, per germline. The V segment lost 1 base and the J segment 4 bases; nucleotides outside the gene matches: 1. CDR3 nucleotides: TGTGCCAGCAGCTTAGTAGCGGGGGGGCCAGATACGCAGTATTTT. This codes for CASSLVAGGPDTQYF. Complete variable domain (other parts from reference TRBV11-2 and TRBJ2-3): EAGVAQSPRYKIIEKRQSVAFWCNPISGHATLYWYQQILGQGPKLLIQFQNNGVVDDSQLPKDRFSAERLKGVDSTLKIQPAKLEDSAVYLCASSLVAGGPDTQYFGPGTRLTVL.

The chain has TRBV4-2 and TRBJ1-1, with a weak D call TRBD1 (6 bases). Germline CDR1 LGHNA, CDR2 YNFKEQ. Deletions cut 5 bases from V and 7 bases from J, with 14 bases between. The CDR3 is 13 amino acids. The CDR3 DNA follows: TGTGCCAGCAGCGCCAGGGGTCAGAGTGAAGCTTTCTTT. Residues: CASSARGQSEAFF.

The chain couples TRBV5-1 to TRBJ2-7; D remains unclear. Trimming pared 5 bases from V and 0 bases from J, leaving 9 bases between. Germline CDR1 reads SGHRS; CDR2 reads YFSETQ. The CDR3 consists of 13 residues. The CDR3 DNA reads as TGCGCCAGCAGATCGGTCGCCTCCTACGAGCAGTACTTC. This sequence encodes CASRSVASYEQYF. Looking up the rest from reference TRBV5-1 and TRBJ2-7 gives the full variable domain: KAGVTQTPRYLIKTRGQQVTLSCSPISGHRSVSWYQQTPGQGLQFLFEYFSETQRNKGNFPGRFSGRQFSNSRSEMNVSTLELGDSALYLCASRSVASYEQYFGPGTRLTVT.

The chain uses TRBV29-1 and TRBJ1-5, with 9 bases matching TRBD1. V shed 6 bases, J shed 4 bases, and the junction held 10 bases outside the gene matches. The length of the CDR3 is 15 residues. The germline gives CDR1 SQVTM, CDR2 ANQGSEA. CDR3 region: CSVTRDRVRNQPQHF. For the CDR3, the DNA is TGCAGCGTAACCAGGGACAGGGTGAGGAATCAGCCCCAGCATTTT. Together with reference TRBV29-1 and TRBJ1-5, the CDR3 gives the full variable domain: SAVISQKPSRDICQRGTSLTIQCQVDSQVTMMFWYRQQPGQSLTLIATANQGSEATYESGFVIDKFPISRPNLTFSTLTVSNMSPEDSSIYLCSVTRDRVRNQPQHFGDGTRLSIL.

The chain couples TRBV25-1 to TRBJ1-1, with 11 bases aligning to TRBD1. The CDR3 extends over 15 amino acids. J was trimmed by 6 bases and V by 7 bases; bases with no gene match: 10. CDR1 MGHDK and CDR2 SYGVNS come from the germline V gene. The DNA for the CDR3 is TGTGCCAGCACGTGGACAGGGGGCCGGAGGTCTGAAGCTTTCTTT. As protein: CASTWTGGRRSEAFF.

The chain links TRBV18 to TRBJ2-2; TRBD2 agrees at 9 bases. The germline V gene has CDR1 KGHSH and CDR2 LQKENI. The V gene end was trimmed by 6 bases and the J gene end by 4 bases; junction bases not matched to a gene: 3. The CDR3 is made up of 14 amino acids. The CDR3 is CASSRGGATGELFF. For the CDR3, the DNA is TGTGCCAGCTCGCGCGGGGGGGCCACCGGGGAGCTGTTTTTT.

The chain is built from TRBV25-1 and TRBJ2-1, with D possibly matching TRBD2 (6 bases). The CDR3 has 14 residues. CDR1 MGHDK and CDR2 SYGVNS come from the germline V gene. With 6 bases removed from V and 5 bases from J, the gap between germline ends came to 14 bases. CDR3 sequence reads: CASSPNRGNNEQFF. The CDR3, as DNA: TGTGCCAGCAGCCCGAACCGGGGGAACAATGAGCAGTTCTTC.

The rearrangement uses TRBV7-9 and TRBJ1-1, with 9 positions matching TRBD1. The CDR3 is made up of 16 amino acids. J gave up 2 bases and V 6 bases, and 10 bases lay outside the gene matches. In germline, CDR1 is SEHNR, CDR2 FQNEAQ (reference sequence). CDR3 coding DNA: TGTGCCAGCAGTCCTACAGGGGGCGCTTTCAACACTGAAGCTTTCTTT. Translated: CASSPTGGAFNTEAFF.

V is TRBV6-2 or TRBV6-3 and J is TRBJ2-1, with 12 positions matching TRBD2. V lost 0 bases and J lost 1; bases outside the gene matches: 10. Germline V gene lookup returns CDR1 MNHEY and CDR2 SVGEGT. This CDR3 has 20 amino acids. The CDR3 sequence: CASSYSSLAGGVGSYNEQFF. CDR3 bases: TGTGCCAGCAGTTACTCGTCGCTAGCGGGAGGGGTTGGTTCCTACAATGAGCAGTTCTTC.

The rearrangement joins TRBV30 to TRBJ1-1; TRBD1 aligns across 8 bases. CDR3 size: 13 residues. V lost 0 bases, J lost 3 bases, and 0 bases stayed unmatched. From germline, CDR1 is GTSNPN and CDR2 SVGIG (reference sequence). The CDR3 here is CAWSVQGDTEAFF. The DNA of the CDR3 is TGTGCCTGGAGTGTACAGGGGGACACTGAAGCTTTCTTT. The variable domain in full, with the rest retrieved from reference TRBV30 and TRBJ1-1, is SQTIHQWPATLVQPVGSPLSLECTVEGTSNPNLYWYRQAAGRGLQLLFYSVGIGQISSEVPQNLSASRPQDRQFILSSKKLLLSDSGFYLCAWSVQGDTEAFFGQGTRLTVV.

This chain joins TRBV6-2 or TRBV6-3 and TRBJ1-6; D remains ambiguous. V was shortened by 3 bases and J by 10 bases, with 10 bases between the two germline ends. Germline-derived CDR1 and CDR2 are MNHEY and SVGEGT. The CDR3 loop spans 13 amino acids. The chain's CDR3 is CASSYFRESPLHF. In DNA form, the CDR3 reads TGTGCCAGCAGTTATTTCCGGGAATCACCCCTCCACTTT.

This chain uses TRBV5-1 with TRBJ1-2; D gene ambiguous. V was clipped by 2 bases and J by 7 bases, with 12 bases between them. The CDR3 contains 13 residues. Germline values: CDR1 SGHRS, CDR2 YFSETQ. CDR3 bases: TGCGCCAGCAGCTTCAGCGGGGAAGGTGGCTACACCTTC. Its protein is CASSFSGEGGYTF. The full variable domain, completed using reference TRBV5-1 and TRBJ1-2, is KAGVTQTPRYLIKTRGQQVTLSCSPISGHRSVSWYQQTPGQGLQFLFEYFSETQRNKGNFPGRFSGRQFSNSRSEMNVSTLELGDSALYLCASSFSGEGGYTFGSGTRLTVV.